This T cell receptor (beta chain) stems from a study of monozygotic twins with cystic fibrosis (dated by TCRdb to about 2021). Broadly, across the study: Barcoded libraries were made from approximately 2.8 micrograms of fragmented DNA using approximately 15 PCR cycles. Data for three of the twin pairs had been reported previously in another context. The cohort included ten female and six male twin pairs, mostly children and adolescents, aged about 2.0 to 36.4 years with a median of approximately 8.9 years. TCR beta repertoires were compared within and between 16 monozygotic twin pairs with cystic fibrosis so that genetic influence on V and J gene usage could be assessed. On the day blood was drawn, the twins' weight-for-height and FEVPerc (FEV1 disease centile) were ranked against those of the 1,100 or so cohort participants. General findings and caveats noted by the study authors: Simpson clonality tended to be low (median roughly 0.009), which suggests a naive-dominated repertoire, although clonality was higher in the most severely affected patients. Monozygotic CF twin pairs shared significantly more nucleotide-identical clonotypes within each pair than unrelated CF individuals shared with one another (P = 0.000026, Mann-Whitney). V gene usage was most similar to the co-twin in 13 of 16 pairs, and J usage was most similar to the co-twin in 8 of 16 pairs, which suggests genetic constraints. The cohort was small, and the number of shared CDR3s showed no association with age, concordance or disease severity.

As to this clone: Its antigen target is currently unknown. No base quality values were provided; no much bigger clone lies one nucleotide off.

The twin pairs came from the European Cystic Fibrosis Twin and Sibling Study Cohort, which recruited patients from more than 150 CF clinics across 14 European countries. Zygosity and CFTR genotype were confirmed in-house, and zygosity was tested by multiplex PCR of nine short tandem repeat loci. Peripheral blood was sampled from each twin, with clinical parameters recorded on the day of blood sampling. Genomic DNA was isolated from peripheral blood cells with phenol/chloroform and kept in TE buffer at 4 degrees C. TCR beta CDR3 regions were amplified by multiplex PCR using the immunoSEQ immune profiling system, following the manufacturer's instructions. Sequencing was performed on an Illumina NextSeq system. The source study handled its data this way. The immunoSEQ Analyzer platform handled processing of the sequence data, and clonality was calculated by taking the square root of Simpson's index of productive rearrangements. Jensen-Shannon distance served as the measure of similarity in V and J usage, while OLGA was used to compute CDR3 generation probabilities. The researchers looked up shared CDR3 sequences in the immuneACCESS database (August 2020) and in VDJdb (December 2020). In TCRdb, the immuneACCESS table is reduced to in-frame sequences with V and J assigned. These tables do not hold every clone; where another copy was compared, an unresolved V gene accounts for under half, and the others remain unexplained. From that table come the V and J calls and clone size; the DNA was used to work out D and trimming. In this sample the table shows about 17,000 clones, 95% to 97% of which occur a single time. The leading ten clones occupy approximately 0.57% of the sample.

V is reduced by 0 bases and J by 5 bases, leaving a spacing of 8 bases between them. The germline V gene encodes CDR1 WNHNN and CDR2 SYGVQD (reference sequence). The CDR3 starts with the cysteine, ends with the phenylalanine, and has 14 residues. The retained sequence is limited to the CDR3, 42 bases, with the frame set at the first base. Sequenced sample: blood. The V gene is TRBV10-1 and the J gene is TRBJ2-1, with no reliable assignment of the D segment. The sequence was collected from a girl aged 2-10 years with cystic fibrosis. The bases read TGCGCCAGCAGTGAGTCCCCCAGCGACAATGAGCAGTTCTTC. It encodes CASSESPSDNEQFF.